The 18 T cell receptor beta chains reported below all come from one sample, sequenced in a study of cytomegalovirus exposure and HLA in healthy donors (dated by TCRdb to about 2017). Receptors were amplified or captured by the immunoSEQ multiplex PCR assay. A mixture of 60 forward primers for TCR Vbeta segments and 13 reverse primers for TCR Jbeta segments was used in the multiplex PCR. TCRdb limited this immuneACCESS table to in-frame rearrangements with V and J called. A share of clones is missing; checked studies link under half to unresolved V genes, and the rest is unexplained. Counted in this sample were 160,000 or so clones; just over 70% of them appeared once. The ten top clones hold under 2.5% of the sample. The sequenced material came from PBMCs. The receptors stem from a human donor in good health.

CDR3 loop: CASSLGRQGASTDTQYF. Here the CDR3 DNA reads TGTGCCAGCAGCTTAGGACGACAGGGGGCTAGCACAGATACGCAGTATTTT. This chain connects TRBV13 to TRBJ2-3; 10 nucleotides agree with TRBD1. The CDR3 spans 17 residues. Germline CDR1 reads PRHDT; CDR2 reads FYEKMQ (reference sequence). Trimming took 0 bases from V and 0 from J; bases not matched to a gene: 3.

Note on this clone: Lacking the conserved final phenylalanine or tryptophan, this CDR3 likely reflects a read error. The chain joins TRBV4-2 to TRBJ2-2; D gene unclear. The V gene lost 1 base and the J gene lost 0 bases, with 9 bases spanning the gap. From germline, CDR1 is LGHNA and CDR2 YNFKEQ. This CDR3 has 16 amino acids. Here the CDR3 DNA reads TGTGCCAGCAGCCAAGTATCGCAGGCGAACACCGGGGAGCTGTTTGTT. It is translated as CASSQVSQANTGELFV.

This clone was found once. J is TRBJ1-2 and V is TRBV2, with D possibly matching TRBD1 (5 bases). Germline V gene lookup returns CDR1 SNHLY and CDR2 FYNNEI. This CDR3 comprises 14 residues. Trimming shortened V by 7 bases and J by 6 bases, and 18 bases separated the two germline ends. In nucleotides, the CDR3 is TGTGCCAGCACAAGGGGCAGCCGAGGAGATGGCTACACCTTC. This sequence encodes CASTRGSRGDGYTF.

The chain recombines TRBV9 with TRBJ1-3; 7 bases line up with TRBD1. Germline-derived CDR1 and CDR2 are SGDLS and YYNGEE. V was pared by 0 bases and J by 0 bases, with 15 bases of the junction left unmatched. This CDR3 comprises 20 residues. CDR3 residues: CASSVDPPGLTGYSGNTIYF. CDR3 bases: TGTGCCAGCAGCGTAGACCCACCCGGACTGACAGGGTACTCTGGAAACACCATATATTTT. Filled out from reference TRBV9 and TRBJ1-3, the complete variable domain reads DSGVTQTPKHLITATGQRVTLRCSPRSGDLSVYWYQQSLDQGLQFLIQYYNGEERAKGNILERFSAQQFPDLHSELNLSSLELGDSALYFCASSVDPPGLTGYSGNTIYFGEGSWLTVV.

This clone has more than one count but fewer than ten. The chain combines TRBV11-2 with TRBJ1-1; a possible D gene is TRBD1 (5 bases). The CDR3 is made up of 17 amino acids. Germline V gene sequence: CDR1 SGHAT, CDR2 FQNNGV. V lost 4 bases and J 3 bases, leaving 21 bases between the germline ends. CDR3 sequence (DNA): TGTGCCAGCAGCTCGCGACTGGCGGCAGGGAGGGACACTGAAGCTTTCTTT. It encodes CASSSRLAAGRDTEAFF.

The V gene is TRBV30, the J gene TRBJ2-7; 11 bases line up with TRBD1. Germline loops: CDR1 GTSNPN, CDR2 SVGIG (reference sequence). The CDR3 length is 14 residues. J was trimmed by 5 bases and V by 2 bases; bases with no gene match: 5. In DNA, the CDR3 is TGTGCCTGGAGTACCGGGACAGGGGGAAACGAGCAGTACTTC. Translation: CAWSTGTGGNEQYF.

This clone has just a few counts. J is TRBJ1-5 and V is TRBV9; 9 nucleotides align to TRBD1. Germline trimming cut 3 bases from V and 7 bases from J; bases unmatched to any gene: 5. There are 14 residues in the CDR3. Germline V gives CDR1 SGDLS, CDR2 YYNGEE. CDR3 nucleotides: TGTGCCAGCAGCGCCGGGACAGGGATCCAGCCCCAGCATTTT. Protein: CASSAGTGIQPQHF.

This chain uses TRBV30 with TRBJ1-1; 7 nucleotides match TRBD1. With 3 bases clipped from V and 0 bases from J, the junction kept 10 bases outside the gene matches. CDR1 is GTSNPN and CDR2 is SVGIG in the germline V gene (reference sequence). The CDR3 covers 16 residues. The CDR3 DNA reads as TGTGCCTGGAGGGACCCGAGACAGGGACTGAACACTGAAGCTTTCTTT. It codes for CAWRDPRQGLNTEAFF.

CDR3 DNA: TGTGCCAGCAGCCAAGAAGCCATAATCTATGGCTACACCTTC. Translating it yields CASSQEAIIYGYTF. The rearrangement uses TRBV4-2 and TRBJ1-2; no definite D call. CDR1 is LGHNA, CDR2 YNFKEQ, per germline. The CDR3 sequence is 14 residues long. V lost 0 bases and J lost 4, with 9 bases in between.

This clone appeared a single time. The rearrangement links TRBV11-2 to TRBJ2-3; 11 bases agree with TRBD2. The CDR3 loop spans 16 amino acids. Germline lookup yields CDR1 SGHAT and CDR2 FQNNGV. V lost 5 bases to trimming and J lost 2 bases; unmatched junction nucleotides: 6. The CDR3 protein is CASSATSGVYTDTQYF. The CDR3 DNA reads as TGTGCCAGCAGCGCGACTAGCGGGGTGTACACAGATACGCAGTATTTT.

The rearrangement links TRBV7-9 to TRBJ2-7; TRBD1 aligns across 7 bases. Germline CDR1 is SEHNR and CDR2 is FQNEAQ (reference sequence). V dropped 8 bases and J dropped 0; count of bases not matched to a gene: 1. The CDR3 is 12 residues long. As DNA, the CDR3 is TGTGCCAGCGGGACAGTCTCCTACGAGCAGTACTTC. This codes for CASGTVSYEQYF. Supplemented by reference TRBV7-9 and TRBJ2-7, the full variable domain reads DTGVSQNPRHKITKRGQNVTFRCDPISEHNRLYWYRQTLGQGPEFLTYFQNEAQLEKSRLLSDRFSAERPKGSFSTLEIQRTEQGDSAMYLCASGTVSYEQYFGPGTRLTVT.

The CDR3, as DNA: TGTGCCAGCAGCCTAGGGGAAGCGCCCCAGCATTTT. Its protein product is CASSLGEAPQHF. The chain uses TRBV14 and TRBJ1-5; D may be TRBD1 (5 bases). This CDR3 is 12 amino acids long. Trimming removed 4 bases from V and 9 bases from J, with 10 bases in between. CDR1 and CDR2 (germline): SGHDN, FVKESK.

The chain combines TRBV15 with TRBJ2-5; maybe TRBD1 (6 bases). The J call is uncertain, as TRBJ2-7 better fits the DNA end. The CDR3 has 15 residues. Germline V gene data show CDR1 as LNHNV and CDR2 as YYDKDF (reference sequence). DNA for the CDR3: TGTGCCACCAGCAGAGATCCCCAGGGGAGCTACGAGCAGTACTTC. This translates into CATSRDPQGSYEQYF.

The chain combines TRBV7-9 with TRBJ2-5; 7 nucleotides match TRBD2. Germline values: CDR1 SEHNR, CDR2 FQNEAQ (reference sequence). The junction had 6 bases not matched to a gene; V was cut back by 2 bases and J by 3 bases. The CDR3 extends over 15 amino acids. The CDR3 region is CASSLRGAGEETQYF. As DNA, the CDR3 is TGTGCCAGCAGCTTACGAGGCGCGGGGGAAGAGACCCAGTACTTC.

CDR3 protein: CASSTGERAFF. As DNA, the CDR3 is TGTGCCAGCAGTACAGGGGAAAGAGCTTTCTTT. The chain uses TRBV6-5 and TRBJ1-1; 7 nucleotides line up with TRBD1. Germline V gene lookup returns CDR1 MNHEY and CDR2 SVGAGI. The ends lost 5 bases at V and 10 bases at J; junction bases unmatched: 4. The CDR3 spans 11 residues.

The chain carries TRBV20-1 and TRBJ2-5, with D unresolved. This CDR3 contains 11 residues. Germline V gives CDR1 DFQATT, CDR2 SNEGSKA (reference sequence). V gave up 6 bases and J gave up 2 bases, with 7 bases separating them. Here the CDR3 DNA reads TGCAGTGCCAACAAGCAAGAGACCCAGTACTTC. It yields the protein CSANKQETQYF.

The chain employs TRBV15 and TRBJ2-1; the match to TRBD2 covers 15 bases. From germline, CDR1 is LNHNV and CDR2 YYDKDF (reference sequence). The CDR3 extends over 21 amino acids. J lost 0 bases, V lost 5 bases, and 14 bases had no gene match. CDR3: CATSRAGGTSGGPGSYNEQFF. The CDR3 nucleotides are TGTGCCACCAGCCGGGCAGGGGGGACTAGCGGGGGGCCGGGCTCCTACAATGAGCAGTTCTTC.

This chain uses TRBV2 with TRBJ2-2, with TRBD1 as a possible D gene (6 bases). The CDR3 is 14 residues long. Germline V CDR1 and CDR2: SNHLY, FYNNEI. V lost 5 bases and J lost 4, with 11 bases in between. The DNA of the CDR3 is TGTGCCAGCAGTCCAGGGGTTCGCACCGGGGAGCTGTTTTTT. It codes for CASSPGVRTGELFF.